This T cell receptor beta chain was documented in a study of cytomegalovirus exposure and HLA in healthy donors. About the research overall: From HLA-typed donors, an early data release held tens of millions of unique TCRs. General study results and limits: More clonal expansion characterized HLA-associated TCR beta chains than equally common others in a later analysis.

The PCR employed 60 Vbeta primers together with 13 Jbeta primers. TCRdb keeps only in-frame clones here, not all; method: immunoSEQ multiplex PCR. This table has some 200,000 clones, about 89% appearing once. Looked up from germline, CDR1 is SGDLS and CDR2 is YYNGEE. The V and J ends lost 4 bases and 2 bases respectively, with 10 bases between them. The CDR3 is 13 residues long. As regards this clone: The antigen remains unidentified.

This sequence originates from a woman under 30 in good health and CMV-seronegative. This chain links TRBV9 with TRBJ2-7; possible D gene TRBD1, 7 bases. The sample consisted of PBMCs. The CDR3 sequence is CASSSGGPYEQYF. For the CDR3, the DNA is TGTGCCAGCAGCTCAGGGGGGCCCTACGAGCAGTACTTC.